This TCR beta chain came from a study of T-cell reconstitution after alpha-beta-depleted transplantation in children. As it was prepared, the TCRbeta library received unique molecular identifiers. In TCRdb, the PCR reads were re-called with MiXCR into one record per CDR3 protein. This sample yields over 550,000 distinct CDR3 sequences, of which roughly a tenth are seen a single time; less than 4.5% belongs to the top ten. This clonotype was counted only a few times. This CDR3 contains 16 residues. The junction had 7 bases not matched to a gene; V was cut back by 2 bases and J by 3 bases. The clonotype comes from a human donor who donated a stem cell graft to a child with acute myeloid leukemia. The chain employs TRBV12-3 or TRBV12-4 and TRBJ1-5, with 7 bases matching TRBD1. The specimen comprised PBMCs from the stem cell graft donor, sampled from the stem cell graft. CDR3 coding DNA: TGTGCCAGCAGTTTATCCACAGGGGTTGACAATCAGCCCCAGCATTTT. Its protein is CASSLSTGVDNQPQHF.